This is a list of T cell receptor beta chains from one sample in a study of technical replicates of blood from a few donors. Sequencing used immunoSEQ multiplex PCR; TCRdb keeps in-frame clones, though not all of them. The sample has more than 15,000 clones, approximately 87% seen once. Material: PBMCs. Every receptor here comes from a human donor in good health. Both conserved end residues are part of each CDR3. D genes are given only for firm matches. Clone size appears in some rows only: once, few, many, or a class for an expanded clone.

J gene: TRBJ2-3
D gene: TRBD1
V gene: TRBV5-1
clone size: NA
CDR3 DNA: TGCGCCAGCAGCTTGTCCGGACAGGGGGAAGATACGCAGTATTTT
CDR3 protein: CASSLSGQGEDTQYF

J gene: TRBJ1-1
D gene: TRBD1
V gene: TRBV18
clone size: NA
CDR3 DNA: TGTGCCAGCTCATTACGGACAGGGTGGGACACTGAAGCTTTCTTT
CDR3 protein: CASSLRTGWDTEAFF

J gene: TRBJ2-5
D gene: TRBD2
V gene: TRBV6-6
clone size: NA
CDR3 DNA: TGTGCCAGCAGTACACCCGGGCTAGCGGGAGTGACCCAGTACTTC
CDR3 protein: CASSTPGLAGVTQYF

J gene: TRBJ1-5
D gene: NA
V gene: TRBV7-9
clone size: NA
CDR3 DNA: TGTGCCAGCAGCTTTGGGACATTTGCCGATCAGCCCCAGCATTTT
CDR3 protein: CASSFGTFADQPQHF

J gene: TRBJ1-2
D gene: TRBD1
V gene: TRBV9
clone size: NA
CDR3 DNA: TGTGCCAGCAGCGTAGCAGGGACAGGAACCTCCTATGGCTACACCTTC
CDR3 protein: CASSVAGTGTSYGYTF

J gene: TRBJ2-7
D gene: NA
V gene: TRBV18
clone size: NA
CDR3 DNA: TGTGCCAGCTCACCACAAGGTGAGGGTTCCGAGCAGTACTTC
CDR3 protein: CASSPQGEGSEQYF

J gene: TRBJ1-1
D gene: NA
V gene: TRBV9
clone size: NA
CDR3 DNA: TGTGCCAGCAGCGTACAGATGAACACTGAAGCTTTCTTT
CDR3 protein: CASSVQMNTEAFF

J gene: TRBJ2-4
D gene: TRBD2
V gene: TRBV10-3
clone size: once
CDR3 DNA: TGTGCCATTGCCCAAAGCGGGAGTGAGAACATTCAGTACTTC
CDR3 protein: CAIAQSGSENIQYF

J gene: TRBJ2-5
D gene: TRBD2
V gene: TRBV6-5
clone size: NA
CDR3 DNA: TGTGCCAGCGGTTGGGGGGGGGAGACCCAGTACTTC
CDR3 protein: CASGWGGETQYF

J gene: TRBJ1-2
D gene: TRBD1
V gene: TRBV5-6
clone size: NA
CDR3 DNA: TGTGCCAGCAGCCCCCAGACAGGGCATGGCTACACCTTC
CDR3 protein: CASSPQTGHGYTF

J gene: TRBJ2-7
D gene: TRBD1
V gene: TRBV5-1
clone size: NA
CDR3 DNA: TGCGCCAGCAGCTTGACCTCTGGGACAGGGGGATCCTACGAGCAGTACTTC
CDR3 protein: CASSLTSGTGGSYEQYF

J gene: TRBJ2-7
D gene: NA
V gene: TRBV4-2
clone size: few
CDR3 DNA: TGTGCCAGCAGCCAAGAACTACAGGGGGACTACCACGAGCAGTACTTC
CDR3 protein: CASSQELQGDYHEQYF

J gene: TRBJ1-3
D gene: TRBD1
V gene: TRBV28
clone size: NA
CDR3 DNA: TGTGCCAGCAGTTCACAGGGGACCTCTGGAAACACCATATATTTT
CDR3 protein: CASSSQGTSGNTIYF

J gene: TRBJ1-2
D gene: NA
V gene: TRBV6-5
clone size: NA
CDR3 DNA: TGTGCCAGCAGTTACTCGACTATAGCTAACTATGGCTACACCTTC
CDR3 protein: CASSYSTIANYGYTF

J gene: TRBJ1-4
D gene: TRBD1
V gene: TRBV18
clone size: NA
CDR3 DNA: TGTGCCAGCTCACCAGCGGGAGGGGGCTATGAAAAACTGTTTTTT
CDR3 protein: CASSPAGGGYEKLFF

J gene: TRBJ1-3
D gene: NA
V gene: TRBV30
clone size: NA
CDR3 DNA: TGTGCCTTCGACACGTACTCTGGAAACACCATATATTTT
CDR3 protein: CAFDTYSGNTIYF

J gene: TRBJ2-7
D gene: TRBD1
V gene: TRBV6-5
clone size: NA
CDR3 DNA: TGTGCCAGCAGTTCCGGGACAGGGGTCGAGCAGTACTTC
CDR3 protein: CASSSGTGVEQYF

J gene: TRBJ2-5
D gene: TRBD2
V gene: TRBV5-4
clone size: NA
CDR3 DNA: TGTGCCAGCAGCTTGGGACTAGCGGGAGAGACCCAGTACTTC
CDR3 protein: CASSLGLAGETQYF

J gene: TRBJ2-6
D gene: TRBD1
V gene: TRBV7-9
clone size: NA
CDR3 DNA: TGTGCCAGCAGCTTACCAGACAGGGGGTACCTCTCTGGGGCCAACGTCCTGACTTTC
CDR3 protein: CASSLPDRGYLSGANVLTF

J gene: TRBJ2-7
D gene: NA
V gene: TRBV25-1
clone size: NA
CDR3 DNA: TGTGCCAGCAGCTCAGACATCCCCTACGAGCAGTACTTC
CDR3 protein: CASSSDIPYEQYF

J gene: TRBJ2-6
D gene: TRBD2
V gene: TRBV19
clone size: once
CDR3 DNA: TGTGCCAGTACGGGGGGGAGAGGCCGATGGGGGTCTGGGGCCAACGTCCTGACTTTC
CDR3 protein: CASTGGRGRWGSGANVLTF

J gene: TRBJ2-7
D gene: NA
V gene: TRBV28
clone size: once
CDR3 DNA: TGTGCCAGCAGTCCCAACGGCTCCCGGGGGCAGTACTTC
CDR3 protein: CASSPNGSRGQYF

J gene: TRBJ2-2
D gene: NA
V gene: TRBV2
clone size: NA
CDR3 DNA: TGTGCCAGCAGTGAGTATGAAGCCTGGAACACCGGGGAGCTGTTTTTT
CDR3 protein: CASSEYEAWNTGELFF

J gene: TRBJ2-7
D gene: TRBD1
V gene: TRBV5-1
clone size: NA
CDR3 DNA: TGCGCCAGCAGTACGGGGACAGTCGCGGCTGAGCAGTACTTC
CDR3 protein: CASSTGTVAAEQYF

J gene: TRBJ2-5
D gene: TRBD1
V gene: TRBV14
clone size: few
CDR3 DNA: TGTGCCAGCAGCCCAGGCGTCAGGACAGGGGTAGAGACCCAGTACTTC
CDR3 protein: CASSPGVRTGVETQYF

J gene: TRBJ2-5
D gene: NA
V gene: TRBV6-1
clone size: NA
CDR3 DNA: TGTGCCACCGGACAGTACCAAGAGACCCAGTACTTC
CDR3 protein: CATGQYQETQYF

J gene: TRBJ2-7
D gene: TRBD2
V gene: TRBV27
clone size: NA
CDR3 DNA: TGTGCCAGCAGCCCCGGGGGAAGCGGGAGTTACGAGCAGTACTTC
CDR3 protein: CASSPGGSGSYEQYF

J gene: TRBJ1-2
D gene: TRBD1
V gene: TRBV6-5
clone size: NA
CDR3 DNA: TGTGCCAGCAGTTACGATGGACAGGCGAACTATGGCTACACCTTC
CDR3 protein: CASSYDGQANYGYTF

J gene: TRBJ2-7
D gene: TRBD1
V gene: TRBV11-2
clone size: NA
CDR3 DNA: TGTGCCAGCAGTCCCAGCGGCGGACAGGGAGGAAGCGAGCAGTACTTC
CDR3 protein: CASSPSGGQGGSEQYF

J gene: TRBJ2-1
D gene: TRBD2
V gene: TRBV18
clone size: NA
CDR3 DNA: TGTGCCAGCTCACCACCGGGACTAGCGGGATACAATGAGCAGTTCTTC
CDR3 protein: CASSPPGLAGYNEQFF

J gene: TRBJ2-5
D gene: TRBD1
V gene: TRBV11-1
clone size: NA
CDR3 DNA: TGTGCCAGCAGCATCGGGACAGGTGGAGAGACCCAGTACTTC
CDR3 protein: CASSIGTGGETQYF

J gene: TRBJ2-2
D gene: NA
V gene: TRBV19
clone size: NA
CDR3 DNA: TGTGCCAGCGCCCAGGGCACCGGGGAGCTGTTTTTT
CDR3 protein: CASAQGTGELFF

J gene: TRBJ1-5
D gene: NA
V gene: TRBV27
clone size: NA
CDR3 DNA: TGTGCCAGCAGTTCCTACGGGACTTTGCATTTT
CDR3 protein: CASSSYGTLHF

J gene: TRBJ2-7
D gene: TRBD1
V gene: TRBV5-1
clone size: NA
CDR3 DNA: TGCGCCAGCAGCCCTACGGGACAGGGGGCGAGCGAGCAGTACTTC
CDR3 protein: CASSPTGQGASEQYF

J gene: TRBJ2-3
D gene: TRBD2
V gene: TRBV7-8
clone size: NA
CDR3 DNA: TGTGCCAGCAGCTCGGGACTAGCGAGCACAGATACGCAGTATTTT
CDR3 protein: CASSSGLASTDTQYF

J gene: TRBJ2-3
D gene: NA
V gene: TRBV5-1
clone size: once
CDR3 DNA: TGCGCCAGCAGCTTGGGCGGGGCCCCTAGCACAGATACGCAGTATTTT
CDR3 protein: CASSLGGAPSTDTQYF

J gene: TRBJ2-1
D gene: TRBD2
V gene: TRBV7-9
clone size: NA
CDR3 DNA: TGTGCCAGCAGCCCCCGACTAGCGGGAGATGGCAATGAGCAGTTCTTC
CDR3 protein: CASSPRLAGDGNEQFF

J gene: TRBJ2-3
D gene: TRBD2
V gene: TRBV7-6
clone size: NA
CDR3 DNA: TGTGCCAGCAGCCAAGGACTAGCGGGAGGGGCAGATACGCAGTATTTT
CDR3 protein: CASSQGLAGGADTQYF

J gene: TRBJ2-2
D gene: TRBD2
V gene: TRBV7-6
clone size: NA
CDR3 DNA: TGTGCCAGCAGCTTAGGAACTAGCGGCCCGGGGGAGCTGTTTTTT
CDR3 protein: CASSLGTSGPGELFF

J gene: TRBJ2-3
D gene: NA
V gene: TRBV27
clone size: NA
CDR3 DNA: TGTGCCAGCAGTTGGCAGGGCCCAGGGGCGCAGTATTTT
CDR3 protein: CASSWQGPGAQYF

J gene: TRBJ1-1
D gene: NA
V gene: TRBV4-1
clone size: NA
CDR3 DNA: TGCGCCAGCAGCCATGACAGGAACACTGAAGCTTTCTTT
CDR3 protein: CASSHDRNTEAFF

J gene: TRBJ1-5
D gene: NA
V gene: TRBV4-2
clone size: NA
CDR3 DNA: TGTGCCAGCACAATGGTGGGCGAGTTACAGCCCCAGCATTTT
CDR3 protein: CASTMVGELQPQHF

J gene: TRBJ2-1
D gene: NA
V gene: TRBV30
clone size: NA
CDR3 DNA: TGTGCCTGGGAGACTGGGAGCTCCTACAATGAGCAGTTCTTC
CDR3 protein: CAWETGSSYNEQFF

J gene: TRBJ2-1
D gene: NA
V gene: TRBV18
clone size: NA
CDR3 DNA: TGTGCCAGCTCACCGAGGGGAGGTAATGAGCAGTTCTTC
CDR3 protein: CASSPRGGNEQFF

J gene: TRBJ2-7
D gene: TRBD2
V gene: TRBV11-2
clone size: NA
CDR3 DNA: TGTGCCAGCAGCCGGGGACTAGCGGGAGAGACTCCCTACGAGCAGTACTTC
CDR3 protein: CASSRGLAGETPYEQYF

J gene: TRBJ1-5
D gene: NA
V gene: TRBV23-1
clone size: once
CDR3 DNA: TGCGCCAGCAGTCAATTGTGGGGAGTGGAGCCCCAGCATTTT
CDR3 protein: CASSQLWGVEPQHF

J gene: TRBJ2-7
D gene: TRBD2
V gene: TRBV25-1
clone size: few
CDR3 DNA: TGTGCCAGCAGCCTCTCAGGACTAGCGGGCCTCTCCTACGAGCAGTACTTC
CDR3 protein: CASSLSGLAGLSYEQYF

J gene: TRBJ2-2
D gene: NA
V gene: TRBV28
clone size: NA
CDR3 DNA: TGTGCCAGCAGTTTAGGCACGCCAGCCGGGGAGCTGTTTTTT
CDR3 protein: CASSLGTPAGELFF

J gene: TRBJ2-3
D gene: TRBD1
V gene: TRBV30
clone size: NA
CDR3 DNA: TGTGCCTGGAGTGCCGGGACAGTTTGGGATACGCAGTATTTT
CDR3 protein: CAWSAGTVWDTQYF

J gene: TRBJ1-2
D gene: NA
V gene: TRBV19
clone size: NA
CDR3 DNA: TGTGCCAGTAGTATAGAGCCAGGGAGGTATGGCTACACCTTC
CDR3 protein: CASSIEPGRYGYTF

J gene: TRBJ1-2
D gene: TRBD1
V gene: TRBV4-2
clone size: NA
CDR3 DNA: TGTGCCAGCAGCCAGCCGGGACAGGAGGAGGGCTACACCTTC
CDR3 protein: CASSQPGQEEGYTF

J gene: TRBJ2-7
D gene: NA
V gene: TRBV21-1
clone size: NA
CDR3 DNA: TGTGCCAGCAGCGAATCACCGGGACAGGGGTTTACCTACGAGCAGTACTTC
CDR3 protein: CASSESPGQGFTYEQYF

J gene: TRBJ2-5
D gene: NA
V gene: TRBV11-1
clone size: NA
CDR3 DNA: TGTGCCAGCAGCTTAGCCGCCGGAGAAGAGACCCAGTACTTC
CDR3 protein: CASSLAAGEETQYF

J gene: TRBJ1-5
D gene: TRBD1
V gene: TRBV2
clone size: NA
CDR3 DNA: TGTGCCAGCAGCCAGGATGGAGGGGGCGGGCAGCCCCAGCATTTT
CDR3 protein: CASSQDGGGGQPQHF

J gene: TRBJ2-5
D gene: TRBD2
V gene: TRBV14
clone size: NA
CDR3 DNA: TGTGCCAGCAGCTCGAGACCGACTAGCGGGAACCTCTGGGGAGAGACCCAGTACTTC
CDR3 protein: CASSSRPTSGNLWGETQYF

J gene: TRBJ2-1
D gene: NA
V gene: TRBV5-5
clone size: NA
CDR3 DNA: TGTGCCAGCAGCTTGTTGGTGGGGAGCAACAATGAGCAGTTCTTC
CDR3 protein: CASSLLVGSNNEQFF

J gene: TRBJ2-2
D gene: TRBD2
V gene: TRBV2
clone size: NA
CDR3 DNA: TGTGCCAGCACCATTGGGCTAGCGGGATTGGCCGGGGAGCTGTTTTTT
CDR3 protein: CASTIGLAGLAGELFF

J gene: TRBJ2-7
D gene: NA
V gene: TRBV10-2
clone size: NA
CDR3 DNA: TGCGCCAGCAGTGAAAGGGGAGGAGGCGAGCAGTACTTC
CDR3 protein: CASSERGGGEQYF

J gene: TRBJ2-7
D gene: TRBD2
V gene: TRBV27
clone size: once
CDR3 DNA: TGTGCCAGCAGTTTATCGAAGCGGGGGACCTCCTACGAGCAGTACTTC
CDR3 protein: CASSLSKRGTSYEQYF